The source of this TCR beta chain is a study of STAT5B mutations in CD4+ large granular lymphocyte leukemia. Regarding the study as a whole: Compared with healthy controls (2/35), patient top clones favored TRBV06 (8/27). Without HLA matching, higher CD4+ than CD8+ T-LGLL clonality could reflect small sample size.

Method: immunoSEQ multiplex PCR; TCRdb's copy keeps in-frame clones and lacks some. The table records around 48,000 clones, just over 70% of them present only once. About this clone: Its antigen is as yet unknown.

CDR3 length: 13 residues. V lost 4 bases to trimming and J lost 5 bases; unmatched junction nucleotides: 6. Germline-derived CDR1 and CDR2 are GTSNPN and SVGIG (reference sequence). The J gene is TRBJ2-5, the V gene TRBV30; 8 bases fit TRBD1. The sample taken for sequencing was CD4+ T cells from blood buffy coats. The receptor's source is a human donor in good health. CDR3 sequence (DNA): TGTGCCTGGAACTACAGGGGGGAGGAGACCCAGTACTTC. This sequence encodes CAWNYRGEETQYF.